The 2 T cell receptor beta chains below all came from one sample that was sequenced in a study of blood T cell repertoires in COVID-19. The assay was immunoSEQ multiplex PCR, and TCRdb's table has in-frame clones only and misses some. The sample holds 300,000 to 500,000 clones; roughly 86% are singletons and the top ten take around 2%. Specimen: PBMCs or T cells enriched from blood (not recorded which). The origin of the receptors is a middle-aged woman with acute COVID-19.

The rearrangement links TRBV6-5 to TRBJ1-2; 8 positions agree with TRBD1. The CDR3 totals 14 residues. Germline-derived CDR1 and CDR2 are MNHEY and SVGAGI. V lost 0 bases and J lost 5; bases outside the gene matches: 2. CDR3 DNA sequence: TGTGCCAGCAGTTACTCGGACAGGGTTTATGGCTACACCTTC. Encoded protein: CASSYSDRVYGYTF.

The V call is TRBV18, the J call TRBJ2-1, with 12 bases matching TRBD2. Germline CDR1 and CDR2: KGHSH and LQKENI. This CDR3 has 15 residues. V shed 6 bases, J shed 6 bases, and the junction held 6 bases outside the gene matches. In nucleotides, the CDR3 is TGTGCCAGCTCTCCCCTAGCGGGGGGGCCCAATGAGCAGTTCTTC. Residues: CASSPLAGGPNEQFF.